A selection of T cell receptor beta chains follows, all from one sample in a study of T cells in Graves' hyperthyroidism and ophthalmopathy. TCRdb called the multiplex PCR reads again in MiXCR, with one record for every CDR3 protein. The table includes hundreds of thousands of distinct CDR3 sequences, about 14% detected once. Sequenced material: blood. The receptors were gathered from a woman between 50 and 59 years old with Graves' ophthalmopathy. CDR3s include the opening cysteine and the closing phenylalanine or tryptophan. D genes are given only for firm matches. Only part of the rows carry a size: once, few, many, or a class if the clone is expanded.

TRBJ1-2 | many | NA | TRBV28 | TGTGCCAGCAGTTTAAGGCTAGGATTTAACTATGGCTACACCTTC | CASSLRLGFNYGYTF
TRBJ2-7 | many | TRBD2 | TRBV5-6 | TGTGCCAGCAGTTTATTGGGGACTAGCGGGAGTTACGAGCAGTACTTC | CASSLLGTSGSYEQYF
TRBJ1-1 | many | NA | TRBV28 | TGTGCCAGCAGTTTAATGGGGGTGGCCTTCACTGAAGCTTTCTTT | CASSLMGVAFTEAFF
TRBJ2-7 | many | TRBD2 | TRBV15 | TGTGCCACCAGTCGCCAGACTAGCGATTTGGGGGAGCAGTACTTC | CATSRQTSDLGEQYF
TRBJ2-7 | many | TRBD2 | TRBV20-1 | TGCAGTGCTAGAGATTGGGGCGGGGGGCCCCAGGGTGAGCAGTACTTC | CSARDWGGGPQGEQYF
TRBJ1-2 | NA | NA | TRBV15 | TGTGCCACCAGCCTGCGACAGTTAGGCTACACCTTC | CATSLRQLGYTF
TRBJ2-3 | few | TRBD2 | TRBV5-4 | TGTGCCAGCAGCTACATGAGGGCGGGAGGGTTCACAGATACGCAGTATTTT | CASSYMRAGGFTDTQYF
TRBJ2-2 | once | TRBD1 | TRBV6-4 | TGTGCCAGCAGTGCCGACAGGGCCACCGGGGAGCTGTTTTTT | CASSADRATGELFF
TRBJ1-2 | many | NA | TRBV18 | TGTGCCAGCTCACCACTTCCAACGGGACCTTATGGCTACACCTTC | CASSPLPTGPYGYTF
TRBJ2-5 | many | NA | TRBV5-4 | TGTGCCAGCAGCGTAGGGACTCTTCAAGAGACCCAGTACTTC | CASSVGTLQETQYF
TRBJ1-1 | many | TRBD1 | TRBV18 | TGTGCCAGCTCACCAAAGGACAGGGGAGGCACTGAAGCTTTCTTT | CASSPKDRGGTEAFF
TRBJ2-3 | NA | TRBD2 | TRBV28 | TGTGCCAGCACCACTAGCGGGAGGGCTGCAGATACGCAGTATTTT | CASTTSGRAADTQYF